The 20 T cell receptor beta chains below were found in one sample sequenced in a study of cytomegalovirus exposure and HLA in healthy donors. PCR primers comprised 60 Vbeta and 13 Jbeta primers. Sequencing used immunoSEQ multiplex PCR; TCRdb keeps in-frame clones, though not all of them. The repertoire consists of 100,000 or so clones, with 75% to 80% occurring once and the leading ten covering around 4.6%. The sample taken for sequencing was PBMCs. These receptors were obtained from a woman in her forties in good health and CMV-seropositive.

This clone was counted a few times. The chain couples TRBV6-5 to TRBJ2-1; 7 bases align to TRBD1. The V gene end was trimmed by 2 bases and the J gene end by 10 bases; junction bases not matched to a gene: 8. CDR1 is MNHEY, CDR2 SVGAGI, per germline. This CDR3 is 14 amino acids long. The DNA for the CDR3 is TGTGCCAGCAGTTACACCGACAGGGAGAGGGAGCAGTTCTTC. Translating gives CASSYTDREREQFF.

The gene calls are TRBV28 and TRBJ1-5, with a tentative D call TRBD1 (5 bases). V was shortened by 11 bases and J by 6 bases, with 17 bases between the two germline ends. Germline lookup yields CDR1 MDHEN and CDR2 SYDVKM. This CDR3 is built from 13 residues. The CDR3 sequence is CALDGGVGQPQHF. In DNA, the CDR3 is TGTGCCCTTGACGGGGGTGTGGGTCAGCCCCAGCATTTT.

The rearrangement links TRBV9 to TRBJ2-1; 11 positions match TRBD2. After removal of 0 bases from V and 10 bases from J, the junction contained 6 bases not matched to a gene. The CDR3 runs to 15 residues. Germline V gene data show CDR1 as SGDLS and CDR2 as YYNGEE. For the CDR3, the DNA is TGTGCCAGCAGCGTAGGACTAGCGGGGCCGCCGGAGCAGTTCTTC. This gives the protein CASSVGLAGPPEQFF.

This chain connects TRBV27 to TRBJ2-1, with 8 positions matching TRBD2. Per germline, CDR1 MNHEY and CDR2 SMNVEV (reference sequence). The CDR3 consists of 20 residues. Losses at the gene ends were 4 bases for V and 3 bases for J; bases not matched to a gene: 20. The CDR3 sequence: CASSSSTFFGRAGYYNEQFF. The CDR3, as DNA: TGTGCCAGCAGTTCCTCCACCTTTTTCGGGAGGGCTGGCTACTACAATGAGCAGTTCTTC.

The V call is TRBV2, the J call TRBJ2-5, with TRBD1 matching over 9 bases. CDR1 and CDR2 from the germline V gene are SNHLY and FYNNEI. V lost 8 bases to trimming and J lost 5 bases; unmatched junction nucleotides: 9. The CDR3 runs to 14 residues. The CDR3 DNA sequence: TGTGCCAGCGGGGTAGACAGGGGGGTGGAGACCCAGTACTTC. Its protein is CASGVDRGVETQYF.

CDR3 amino acids: CASSLDSLDEQFF. CDR3 nucleotides: TGTGCCAGCAGCTTGGATAGTCTCGATGAGCAGTTCTTC. The chain carries TRBV5-8 and TRBJ2-1; D uncertain. Per germline, CDR1 SGHTS and CDR2 YDEGEE. Trimming shortened V by 0 bases and J by 8 bases, and 9 bases separated the two germline ends. This CDR3 is 13 amino acids long.

This sequence joins TRBV27 and TRBJ2-7; 7 nucleotides agree with TRBD2. CDR3 length equals 13 residues. Germline CDR1 MNHEY, CDR2 SMNVEV (reference sequence). The ends lost 3 bases at V and 3 bases at J; junction bases unmatched: 2. CDR3 coding DNA: TGTGCCAGCAGTTTGACGGGAGGCTACGAGCAGTACTTC. Translated, it gives CASSLTGGYEQYF.

This chain connects TRBV20-1 to TRBJ1-2; D remains unclear. The CDR3 is 11 amino acids. V was trimmed by 3 bases and J by 6 bases, leaving 8 bases between them. Germline V CDR1 and CDR2: DFQATT, SNEGSKA (reference sequence). The CDR3 loop reads CSARVGDGYTF. The CDR3 nucleotides are TGCAGTGCTAGGGTCGGGGATGGCTACACCTTC.

This clone occurred once. The chain uses TRBV6-5 and TRBJ2-7; tentatively, D is TRBD2 (5 bases). The V end lost 6 bases, the J end lost 0 bases, and 12 bases lay between the germline ends. Looked up from germline, CDR1 is MNHEY and CDR2 is SVGAGI. CDR3 length: 14 amino acids. DNA of the CDR3: TGTGCCAGCAGCCGGGATGAGGGCTCCTACGAGCAGTACTTC. Its translation is CASSRDEGSYEQYF.

This clone was counted only a few times. The chain employs TRBV2 and TRBJ1-4, with D perhaps TRBD1 (5 bases). This CDR3 spans 14 amino acids. V was trimmed by 3 bases and J by 6 bases, leaving 11 bases between them. Germline CDR1 SNHLY, CDR2 FYNNEI. The CDR3 loop reads CASSDWGGDEKLFF. The CDR3 bases are TGTGCCAGCAGTGACTGGGGGGGGGATGAAAAACTGTTTTTT. The full variable domain, with the rest looked up from reference TRBV2 and TRBJ1-4, is EPEVTQTPSHQVTQMGQEVILRCVPISNHLYFYWYRQILGQKVEFLVSFYNNEISEKSEIFDDQFSVERPDGSNFTLKIRSTKLEDSAMYFCASSDWGGDEKLFFGSGTQLSVL.

This chain joins TRBV27 and TRBJ1-3, with D possibly matching TRBD1 (5 bases). Trimming took off 3 bases at V and 0 bases at J, with 9 bases between the two ends. Germline V gives CDR1 MNHEY, CDR2 SMNVEV (reference sequence). The CDR3 is made up of 15 amino acids. In nucleotides, the CDR3 is TGTGCCAGCAGTTTGACAGCTTACTCTGGAAACACCATATATTTT. Amino acid sequence: CASSLTAYSGNTIYF.

This clone was detected only a few times. This chain uses TRBV7-8 with TRBJ1-1, with a tentative D call TRBD1 (5 bases). V lost 4 bases and J lost 5, with 14 bases in between. Germline V CDR1 and CDR2: SGHVS, FQNEAQ. This CDR3 comprises 14 residues. The CDR3, as DNA: TGTGCCAGCAGCTCCATACAGGCGATGACTGAAGCTTTCTTT. Its protein is CASSSIQAMTEAFF.

Turning to this clone: A read error may produce the germline difference seen at one junction end. This chain links TRBV7-9 with TRBJ1-3; D remains ambiguous. CDR3 length: 12 amino acids. CDR1 is SEHNR, CDR2 FQNEAQ, per germline (reference sequence). CDR3 in amino acids: CASSPPGVTTYF. The CDR3 DNA reads TGTGCCAGCAGCCCCCCGGGAGTCACCACATATTTT.

This rearrangement joins TRBV28 to TRBJ1-1; no clear D gene. The CDR3 runs to 13 residues. Germline-derived CDR1 and CDR2 are MDHEN and SYDVKM. V was clipped by 3 bases and J by 2 bases, with 7 bases between them. The CDR3 region is CASSFTDNTEAFF. The CDR3 DNA reads TGTGCCAGCAGTTTTACAGACAACACTGAAGCTTTCTTT.

DNA of the CDR3: TGTGCCAGTCGTCCGGGACAGGGGGCGCCTGGGGCCAACGTCCTGACTTTC. Its protein is CASRPGQGAPGANVLTF. This chain joins TRBV5-8 and TRBJ2-6; TRBD1 agrees at 12 bases. The CDR3 contains 17 residues. Looked up from germline, CDR1 is SGHTS and CDR2 is YDEGEE. The V and J ends lost 8 bases and 2 bases, in that order; junction bases with no gene match: 8.

V is TRBV19 and J is TRBJ1-3; 7 nucleotides align to TRBD1. In germline, CDR1 is LNHDA, CDR2 SQIVND (reference sequence). Trimming removed 3 bases from V and 0 bases from J; junction bases left unmatched: 2. The CDR3 is 15 amino acids. In nucleotides, the CDR3 is TGTGCCAGTAGTATCGGACAGGCCTCTGGAAACACCATATATTTT. As protein: CASSIGQASGNTIYF.

This clone appeared a single time. The chain has TRBV5-1 and TRBJ2-1, with D possibly matching TRBD1 (6 bases). Trimming removed 0 bases from V and 0 bases from J, with 16 bases in between. This CDR3 has 18 amino acids. CDR1 SGHRS and CDR2 YFSETQ come from the germline V gene. CDR3 DNA: TGCGCCAGCAGCTTGGCCATAGGGGGTGTAAGCTCCTACAATGAGCAGTTCTTC. The encoded protein is CASSLAIGGVSSYNEQFF.

V is TRBV5-1 and J is TRBJ1-4, with TRBD1 identical over 7 bases. Losses at the gene ends were 2 bases for V and 3 bases for J; bases not matched to a gene: 4. This CDR3 contains 15 residues. Per germline, CDR1 SGHRS and CDR2 YFSETQ. The CDR3, as DNA: TGCGCCAGCAGCTTAACCGGGACAGCTAATGAAAAACTGTTTTTT. It codes for CASSLTGTANEKLFF.

The rearrangement joins TRBV9 to TRBJ2-3; tentatively, D is TRBD2 (5 bases). The germline CDR1 and CDR2 sequences are SGDLS and YYNGEE. V was trimmed by 0 bases and J by 5 bases, leaving 7 bases between them. The CDR3 covers 13 residues. The CDR3 DNA follows: TGTGCCAGCAGCGTAGTGGGAGTAGATACGCAGTATTTT. Its translation is CASSVVGVDTQYF.

The rearrangement links TRBV6-6 to TRBJ1-1; D possibly corresponds to TRBD1 (5 bases). Trimming removed 1 base from V and 8 bases from J, with 11 bases in between. Germline assignment: CDR1 MNHNY and CDR2 SVGAGI (reference sequence). This CDR3 has 13 amino acids. CDR3: CASSYYQGKEAFF. As DNA, the CDR3 is TGTGCCAGCAGTTACTATCAGGGAAAAGAAGCTTTCTTT.